The source of this TCR beta chain is a study of vaccination effects on CD4 cells after COVID-19. Across the whole study: Convalescent patients (n = two) were sampled 16 days and one week prevaccination. Each culture well received about 2 million PBMC. These cells were then cultured in IMDM with 9 to 10 IU/ml IL-2 and 7.5 to 10 ug/ml peptides.

In its sample, this clone was seen a few times. Its matching antigen is unknown. Upon completion of 10 to 11 days in culture, CD4+ T cells were isolated. Cultures got half-medium changes with IL-2 on days 3 and 7. Profiled with immunoSEQ multiplex PCR; TCRdb holds only in-frame clones, not every one. The repertoire includes about 51,000 clones, around four fifths of them detected once, and around 7.9% sits in the top ten. This CDR3 has 14 amino acids. The V end lost 5 bases, the J end lost 5 bases, and 13 bases lay between the germline ends. Per the germline V gene, CDR1 is SEHNR and CDR2 is FQNEAQ (reference sequence). Study-wide results and limits: Early post-infection timepoints were missing from the study, which also had few convalescent patients.

The chain couples TRBV7-9 to TRBJ1-5; perhaps TRBD1 as D (6 bases). This sequence was found in a human donor who had a prior SARS-CoV-2 infection. Sequenced material: CD4+ T cells from PBMCs cultured without peptide, taken before COVID-19 vaccination. The CDR3 reads CASSPTGLDQPQHF. For the CDR3, the DNA is TGTGCCAGCAGCCCAACAGGGTTGGATCAGCCCCAGCATTTT.